This T cell receptor (beta chain) was identified in a study of T cells in Graves' hyperthyroidism and ophthalmopathy. Findings and caveats of the study: Ophthalmopathy was distinguished from stable hyperthyroidism by 13 V-J signatures.

A patient was excluded if there was uncontrolled infection, other autoimmune disease, pregnancy or lactation. Amplified TCR beta CDR3 regions came from RNA transcripts. In the first-round RT-PCR of the TCR CDR3, the HTBI primer set was used. One entry per CDR3 protein results from TCRdb running MiXCR on the multiplex PCR reads. Among 500,000 to 550,000 distinct CDR3 sequences listed, under 25% were seen once. This clonotype was counted only a few times. Its antigen is not known. The clonotype was recovered from a man aged 18 to 29 with Graves' hyperthyroidism. The specimen sequenced was blood.

This CDR3 reads CAISAPLNTEAFF. CDR3 nucleotide sequence: TGTGCCATCAGTGCGCCTTTGAACACTGAAGCTTTCTTT. This chain connects TRBV10-3 to TRBJ1-1; D not certain. The V end lost 4 bases, the J end lost 0 bases, and 6 bases lay between the germline ends. This CDR3 spans 13 amino acids. In germline, CDR1 is ENHRY, CDR2 SYGVKD.